The clone carrying this T cell receptor beta chain was detected a few times. Its cognate antigen is unknown. These data are taken from a study of CD8 T cells in ankylosing spondylitis. A quantitative 5'-RACE method, one with molecular barcodes, was used to make TCR beta libraries. From the 5' RACE reads, TCRdb called clonotypes with MiXCR, one entry per CDR3 protein. This table holds hundreds of thousands of distinct CDR3 sequences, about a sixth found once. Study results and limitations: For ankylosing spondylitis blood, a TCR beta motif of about eight highly homologous variants appeared characteristic. Peripheral blood samples showed relatively rare disease-linked clones, and these clones were CD8+.

There are 18 residues in the CDR3. CDR1 is DFQATT and CDR2 is SNEGSKA in the germline V gene (reference sequence). J was trimmed by 0 bases and V by 6 bases; bases with no gene match: 11. Source material: blood, either unsorted or a sorted T cell fraction (not recorded which). The chain joins TRBV20-1 to TRBJ2-1; 13 nucleotides line up with TRBD2. The receptor was derived from a male donor with ankylosing spondylitis. CDR3: CSAPGTSGILSSYNEQFF. CDR3 DNA: TGCAGTGCCCCCGGGACTAGCGGGATCCTTAGCTCCTACAATGAGCAGTTCTTC.